A selection of T cell receptor beta chains follows, all from one sample in a study of T cell changes during pregnancy in multiple sclerosis. The table came from immunoSEQ multiplex PCR; TCRdb's copy has only in-frame clones and leaves some out. Found here are approximately 30,000 clones, about nine tenths of them singletons; the top ten hold under 8.5%. Sample: CD8+ T cells from peripheral blood mononuclear cells, taken in the second trimester of pregnancy. These receptors were taken from a female donor with multiple sclerosis, enrolled in a pregnancy study. CDR3s leave out the opening cysteine and the closing phenylalanine or tryptophan. Not all rows give a size; the values are once, few, many and, for expanded clones, a class.

TRBJ1-3 . TRBV9 ASSVGQGGPGNTIY
TRBJ2-3 . TRBV5-1 ASSHLTGGLTDTQY
TRBJ2-2 . TRBV18 ASSPRFVGELF
TRBJ1-1 . TRBV30 AWEGTGGTEAF
TRBJ2-1 once TRBV30 AWSVRQKQF
TRBJ2-1 . TRBV19 ASSIDQGTGANEQF
TRBJ2-1 . TRBV27 ASSPLSSVGQQGQF
TRBJ1-5 once TRBV21-1 ASSSPGTAQYSNQPQH
TRBJ2-1 . TRBV5-1 ASSWMASGGNRQF
TRBJ1-3 . TRBV18 ASSVQTGIY
TRBJ2-3 . TRBV30 AWSSGGEADTQY
TRBJ1-2 . TRBV10-3 AISEPGTGGYT
TRBJ2-7 . TRBV11-2 ASSLGAGTGFGEQY
TRBJ1-5 . TRBV27 ASSPGGGAGQPQH
TRBJ2-1 . TRBV5-4 ASSTPGQGDNEQF
TRBJ2-7 . TRBV28 ASWGLQRAYEQY
TRBJ1-2 . TRBV23-1 ASSSGTGPYGYT
TRBJ2-5 . TRBV13 ASSGRETQY
TRBJ1-2 . TRBV14 ASSLRQGAIYGYT
TRBJ1-1 . TRBV29-1 SVRDRGVWAF
TRBJ2-7 . TRBV27 ASSLSRGIEQY
TRBJ2-7 . TRBV5-4 ASSQGETNEQY
TRBJ1-2 . TRBV4-1 ASSQAAGNTGYT
TRBJ2-5 . TRBV11-3 ASSLGTGLQETQY
TRBJ2-1 . TRBV4-3 ASSQVINRYNEQF
TRBJ1-1 . TRBV10-2 ASSEPTGGGWTEAF
TRBJ2-1 . TRBV9 ASSVTGSGYYNEQF
TRBJ2-3 . TRBV7-9 ASSLLAGGTDTQY
TRBJ2-7 . TRBV7-9 ASSPGSGNYEQY
TRBJ1-1 . TRBV30 AWSGSGQRRAEAF